Sequencing of this T cell receptor beta chain was carried out in a study of T cell repertoires in cytomegalovirus infection. As for the study in general: Recently described HLA-C-restricted plus well-studied HLA-B-restricted CMV epitopes were used.

Each CDR3 protein gets one entry after TCRdb re-called the reads with MiXCR. The sample yields a few hundred thousand distinct CDR3 sequences, roughly 43% seen once. This clonotype has just a few counts. Its antigen remains unidentified. Germline lookup yields CDR1 DFQATT and CDR2 SNEGSKA (reference sequence). This CDR3 spans 14 amino acids. Losses at the gene ends were 4 bases for V and 1 base for J; bases not matched to a gene: 4. This TCR derives from a human donor in good health (CMV status not recorded). Some clones in this sample may be carry-over from other donors' samples. The gene calls are TRBV20-1 and TRBJ2-7, with 10 bases that match TRBD1. The source was cultured PBMCs, collected from culture after CMV antigen stimulation. CDR3 nucleotide sequence: TGCAGTGCTACCCCGGGACAGGGGTCCTACGAGCAGTACTTC. Residues: CSATPGQGSYEQYF.